Listed below are T cell receptor beta chains from one sample, sequenced in a study of T cells after yellow fever vaccination. TCRdb used MiXCR to reprocess the 5' RACE reads, holding one entry per CDR3 protein. The sample carries 75,000 to 100,000 distinct CDR3 sequences, about 8.2% recorded once. The source material was CD8+ T cells not binding an NS4B(214-222) dextramer, sorted from PBMCs, sampled less than 18 days after the first yellow fever vaccination. These receptors all come from a man between 18 and 29 years old who received the YFV17D yellow fever vaccine. The CDR3 runs from the conserved cysteine through the conserved F or W. Clone size is shown for a subset of rows, as once, few, many or a class of expanded clone.

clone_size	v_call	cdr3_aa
.	TRBV29-1	CSVVAGGGYNEQFF
many	TRBV29-1	CSTQRGAEETQYF
.	TRBV7-9	CASSWGPGYTF
.	TRBV11-1	CASSPEESGANYGYTF
many	TRBV28	CASSDNEQFF
.	TRBV28	CASSSGQLSTDTQYF
few	TRBV19	CASSIVGGNQPQHF
few	TRBV5-4	CASSLAISGGTDTQYF
few	TRBV7-6	CASSHRLAGFDEQFF
few	TRBV5-4	CASSFAGGRTDTQYF
few	TRBV27	CASSPWGERETQYF
.	TRBV4-1	CASSQRTGYGYTF
few	TRBV29-1	CSVDLRGATNEQFF
.	TRBV7-9	CASTASLVETQYF
many	TRBV7-6	CASSFTSGMDTQYF
many	TRBV19	CASAGTGSYEQYF
few	TRBV6-1	CASHLSRAGVTDTQYF
.	TRBV7-8	CASSFEGETQYF
many	TRBV6-5	CASSYSPLRPYEQYF
.	TRBV5-1	CASSLGLAGEDEQFF
.	TRBV19	CASTSLRTGGNYGYTF
few	TRBV3-1	CASSQEGRDQPQHF
few	TRBV10-3	CAISDGSGLAGEQFF
.	TRBV2	CASSVRGEDTQYF
.	TRBV20-1	CSASSGYSNQPQHF
few	TRBV6-2/TRBV6-3	CASSAGTGVAPLHF
.	TRBV5-1	CASSFGRGQYNEKLFF
many	TRBV4-1	CASSQVDESAYGYTF
.	TRBV7-8	CASSLRESYEQYF
.	TRBV4-3	CASSQDEYSGANVLTF
few	TRBV5-5	CASSSWDTPLGELFF
.	TRBV5-4	CASSLKGAGDTNQPQHF
.	TRBV4-2	CASSQGGSGGFTDTQYF
many	TRBV20-1	CSASGQGVSYEQYF
few	TRBV10-3	CATIRERTDTQYF
few	TRBV19	CASSKEGGSSEQYF